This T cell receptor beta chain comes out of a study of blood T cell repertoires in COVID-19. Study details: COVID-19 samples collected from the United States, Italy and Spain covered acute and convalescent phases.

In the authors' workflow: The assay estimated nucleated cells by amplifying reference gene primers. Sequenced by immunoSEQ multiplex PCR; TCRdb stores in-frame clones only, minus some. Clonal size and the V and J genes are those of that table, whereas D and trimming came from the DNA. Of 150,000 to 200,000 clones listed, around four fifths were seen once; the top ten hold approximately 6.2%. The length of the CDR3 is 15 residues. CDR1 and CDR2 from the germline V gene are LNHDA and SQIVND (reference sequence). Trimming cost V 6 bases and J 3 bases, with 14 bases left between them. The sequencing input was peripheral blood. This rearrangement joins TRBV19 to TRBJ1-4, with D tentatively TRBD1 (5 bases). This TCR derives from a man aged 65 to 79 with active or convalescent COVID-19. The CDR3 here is CASSNQGRANEKLFF. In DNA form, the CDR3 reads TGTGCCAGTAGCAACCAGGGAAGGGCTAATGAAAAACTGTTTTTT.